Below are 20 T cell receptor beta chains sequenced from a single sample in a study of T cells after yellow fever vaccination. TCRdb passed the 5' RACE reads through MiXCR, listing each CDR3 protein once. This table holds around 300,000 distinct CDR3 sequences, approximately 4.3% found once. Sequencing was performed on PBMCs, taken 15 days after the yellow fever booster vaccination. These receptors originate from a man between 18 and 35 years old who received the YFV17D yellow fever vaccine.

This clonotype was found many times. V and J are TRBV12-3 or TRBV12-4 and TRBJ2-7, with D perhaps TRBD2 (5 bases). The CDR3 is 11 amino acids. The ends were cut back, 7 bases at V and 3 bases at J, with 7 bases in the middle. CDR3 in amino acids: CASTRGYEQYF. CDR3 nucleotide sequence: TGTGCCAGCACCCGGGGCTACGAGCAGTACTTC.

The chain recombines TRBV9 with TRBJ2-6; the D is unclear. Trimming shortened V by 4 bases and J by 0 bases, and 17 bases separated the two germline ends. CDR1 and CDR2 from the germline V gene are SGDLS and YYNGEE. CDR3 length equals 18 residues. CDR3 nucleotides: TGTGCCAGCAGCCCGCGACACTCTTCAGGCTCTGGGGCCAACGTCCTGACTTTC. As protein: CASSPRHSSGSGANVLTF. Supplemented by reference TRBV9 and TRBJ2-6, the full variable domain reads DSGVTQTPKHLITATGQRVTLRCSPRSGDLSVYWYQQSLDQGLQFLIQYYNGEERAKGNILERFSAQQFPDLHSELNLSSLELGDSALYFCASSPRHSSGSGANVLTFGAGSRLTVL.

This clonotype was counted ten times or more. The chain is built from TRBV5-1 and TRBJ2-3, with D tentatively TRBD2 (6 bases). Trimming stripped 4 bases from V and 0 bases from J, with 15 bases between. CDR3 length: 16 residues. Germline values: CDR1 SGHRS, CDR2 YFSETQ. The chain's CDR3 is CASSPGLGMSTDTQYF. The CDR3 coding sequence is TGCGCCAGCAGCCCGGGACTGGGGATGAGCACAGATACGCAGTATTTT.

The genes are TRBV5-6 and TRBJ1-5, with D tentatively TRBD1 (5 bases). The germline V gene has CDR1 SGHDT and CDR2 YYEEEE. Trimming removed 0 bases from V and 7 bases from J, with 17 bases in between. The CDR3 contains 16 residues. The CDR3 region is CASSLGIGGGDQPQHF. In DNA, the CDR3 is TGTGCCAGCAGCTTGGGAATAGGCGGCGGGGACCAGCCCCAGCATTTT.

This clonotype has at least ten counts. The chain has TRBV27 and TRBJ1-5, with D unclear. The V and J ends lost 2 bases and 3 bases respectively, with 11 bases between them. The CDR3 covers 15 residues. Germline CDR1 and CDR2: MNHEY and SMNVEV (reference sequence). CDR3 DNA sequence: TGTGCCAGCAGTTTAACGATGGAGCCCAATCAGCCCCAGCATTTT. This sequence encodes CASSLTMEPNQPQHF.

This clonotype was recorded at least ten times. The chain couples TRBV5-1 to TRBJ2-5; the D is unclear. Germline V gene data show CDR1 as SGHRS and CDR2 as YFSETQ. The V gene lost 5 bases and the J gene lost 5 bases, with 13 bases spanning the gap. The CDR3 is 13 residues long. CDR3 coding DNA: TGCGCCAGCAGGCTTGGTTACCGGGAGACCCAGTACTTC. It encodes CASRLGYRETQYF.

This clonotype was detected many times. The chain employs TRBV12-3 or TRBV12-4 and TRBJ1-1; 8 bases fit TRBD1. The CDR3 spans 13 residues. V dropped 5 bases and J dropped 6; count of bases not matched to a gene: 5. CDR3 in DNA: TGTGCCAGCAGTCGGACAGGGAGGCCTGAAGCTTTCTTT. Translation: CASSRTGRPEAFF.

The chain's CDR3 is CASSPSGLLYTGELFF. CDR3 nucleotides: TGTGCCAGCAGCCCCTCCGGGCTATTGTACACCGGGGAGCTGTTTTTT. This rearrangement joins TRBV7-6 to TRBJ2-2, with unresolved D. The germline V gene encodes CDR1 SGHVS and CDR2 FNYEAQ. Between the trimmed V and J ends, which lost 5 bases and 3 bases, there was a span of 16 bases. The CDR3 length is 16 residues. The full variable domain, in which reference TRBV7-6 and TRBJ2-2 provide the parts outside the CDR3, is GAGVSQSPRYKVTKRGQDVALRCDPISGHVSLYWYRQALGQGPEFLTYFNYEAQQDKSGLPNDRFSAERPEGSISTLTIQRTEQRDSAMYRCASSPSGLLYTGELFFGEGSRLTVL.

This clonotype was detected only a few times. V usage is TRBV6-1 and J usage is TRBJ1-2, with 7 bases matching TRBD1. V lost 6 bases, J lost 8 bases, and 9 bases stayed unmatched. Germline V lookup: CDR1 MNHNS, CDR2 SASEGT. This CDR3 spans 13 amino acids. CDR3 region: CASSPGQRNGYTF. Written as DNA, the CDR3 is TGTGCCAGCAGCCCGGGACAGCGAAACGGCTACACCTTC.

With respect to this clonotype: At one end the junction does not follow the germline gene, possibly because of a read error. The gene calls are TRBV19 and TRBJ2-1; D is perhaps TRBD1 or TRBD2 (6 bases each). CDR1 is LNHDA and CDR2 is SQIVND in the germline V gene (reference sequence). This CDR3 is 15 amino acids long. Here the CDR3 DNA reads TGTGCCAGTAGTGTGGGGTGGTCGGAATGGGGGGCCGGGGTCTTC. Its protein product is CASSVGWSEWGAGVF.

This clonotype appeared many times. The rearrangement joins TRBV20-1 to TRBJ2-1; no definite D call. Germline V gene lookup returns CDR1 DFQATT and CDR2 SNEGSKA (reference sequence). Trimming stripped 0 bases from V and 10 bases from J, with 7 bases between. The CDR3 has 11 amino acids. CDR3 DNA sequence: TGCAGTGCTAGAGATCTAGGCGAGCAGTTCTTC. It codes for CSARDLGEQFF.

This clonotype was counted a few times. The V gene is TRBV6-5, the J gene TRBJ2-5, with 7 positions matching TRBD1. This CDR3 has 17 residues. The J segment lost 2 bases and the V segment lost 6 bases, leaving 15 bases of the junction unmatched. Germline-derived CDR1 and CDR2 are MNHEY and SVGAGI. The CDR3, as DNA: TGTGCCAGCAGCGAAGGGAAATACGACAGGGCACAAGAGACCCAGTACTTC. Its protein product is CASSEGKYDRAQETQYF.

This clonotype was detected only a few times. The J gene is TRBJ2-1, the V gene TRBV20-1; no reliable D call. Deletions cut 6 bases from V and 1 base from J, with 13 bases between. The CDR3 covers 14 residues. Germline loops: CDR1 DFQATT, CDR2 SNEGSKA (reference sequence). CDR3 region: CSARSAYSYNEQFF. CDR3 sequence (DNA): TGCAGTGCCAGGTCGGCCTATTCCTACAATGAGCAGTTCTTC.

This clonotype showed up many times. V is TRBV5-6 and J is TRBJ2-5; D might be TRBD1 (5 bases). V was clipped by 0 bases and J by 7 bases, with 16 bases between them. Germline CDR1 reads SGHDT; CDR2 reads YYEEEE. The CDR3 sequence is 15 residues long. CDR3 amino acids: CASSLEALRGGTQYF. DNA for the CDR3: TGTGCCAGCAGCTTGGAGGCCCTTAGGGGCGGGACCCAGTACTTC.

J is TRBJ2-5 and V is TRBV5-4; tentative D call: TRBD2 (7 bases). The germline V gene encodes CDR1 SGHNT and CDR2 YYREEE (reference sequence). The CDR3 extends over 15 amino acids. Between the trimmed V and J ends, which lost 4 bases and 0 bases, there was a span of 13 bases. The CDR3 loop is CASSQGRGNQETQYF. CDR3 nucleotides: TGTGCCAGCAGCCAGGGGAGGGGGAACCAAGAGACCCAGTACTTC.

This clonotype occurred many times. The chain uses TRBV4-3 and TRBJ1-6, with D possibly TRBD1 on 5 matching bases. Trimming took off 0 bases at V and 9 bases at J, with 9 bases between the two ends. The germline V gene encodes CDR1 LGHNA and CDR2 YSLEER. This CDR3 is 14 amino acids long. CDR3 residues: CASSQEVRASPLHF. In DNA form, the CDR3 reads TGCGCCAGCAGCCAAGAGGTCAGGGCTTCACCCCTCCACTTT.

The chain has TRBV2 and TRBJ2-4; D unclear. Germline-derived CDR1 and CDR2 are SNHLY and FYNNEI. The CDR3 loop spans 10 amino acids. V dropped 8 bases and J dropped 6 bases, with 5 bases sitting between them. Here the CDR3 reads CASAGNIQYF. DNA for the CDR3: TGTGCCAGCGCAGGAAACATTCAGTACTTC.

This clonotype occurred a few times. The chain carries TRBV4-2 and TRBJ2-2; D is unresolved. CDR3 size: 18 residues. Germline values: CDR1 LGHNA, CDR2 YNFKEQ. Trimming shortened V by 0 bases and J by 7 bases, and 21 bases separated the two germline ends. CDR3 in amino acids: CASSQDRTATTADGELFF. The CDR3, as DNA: TGTGCCAGCAGCCAAGATCGGACGGCAACGACGGCTGACGGGGAGCTGTTTTTT.

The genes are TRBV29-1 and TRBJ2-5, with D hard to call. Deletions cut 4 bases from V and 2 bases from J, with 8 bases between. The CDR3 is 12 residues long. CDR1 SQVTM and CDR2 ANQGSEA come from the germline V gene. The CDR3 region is CSVVPPQETQYF. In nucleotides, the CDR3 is TGCAGCGTTGTACCCCCACAAGAGACCCAGTACTTC.

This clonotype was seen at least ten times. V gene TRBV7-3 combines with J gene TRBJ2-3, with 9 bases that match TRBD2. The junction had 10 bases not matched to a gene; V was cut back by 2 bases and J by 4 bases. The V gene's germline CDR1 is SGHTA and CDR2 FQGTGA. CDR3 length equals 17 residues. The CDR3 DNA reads TGTGCCAGCAGCTTAGGAGGACGCGGGGGGGCCGCAGATACGCAGTATTTT. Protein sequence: CASSLGGRGGAADTQYF.